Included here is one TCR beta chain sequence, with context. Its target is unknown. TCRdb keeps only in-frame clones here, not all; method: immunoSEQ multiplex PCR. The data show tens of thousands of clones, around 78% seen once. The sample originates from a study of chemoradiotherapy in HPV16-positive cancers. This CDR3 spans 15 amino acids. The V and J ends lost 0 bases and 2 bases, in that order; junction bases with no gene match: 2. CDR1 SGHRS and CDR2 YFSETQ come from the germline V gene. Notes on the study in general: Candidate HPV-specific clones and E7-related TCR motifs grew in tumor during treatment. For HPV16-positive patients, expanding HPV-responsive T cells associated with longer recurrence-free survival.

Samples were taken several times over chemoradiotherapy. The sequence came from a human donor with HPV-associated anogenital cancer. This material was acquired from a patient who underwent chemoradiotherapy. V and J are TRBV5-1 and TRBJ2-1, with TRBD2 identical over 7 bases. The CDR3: CASSLVSGTYNEQFF. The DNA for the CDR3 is TGCGCCAGCAGCTTGGTGAGCGGGACCTACAATGAGCAGTTCTTC.